This T cell receptor (beta chain) was sequenced during a study of blood T cell repertoires in COVID-19. In the study overall: Material from acute and convalescent COVID-19 was sourced from the United States, Italy and Spain.

Profiling relied on immunoSEQ multiplex PCR, and the TCRdb table lists in-frame clones only, not all of them. The sample yields about 270,000 clones, 88% seen once. The germline V gene has CDR1 MGHRA and CDR2 YSYEKL. V lost 2 bases to trimming and J lost 11 bases, with 12 bases between them. The CDR3 is made up of 12 amino acids. Researchers sorted participants into cohorts using their self-reported clinical history. Donors of Cohort 3 who recovered were those that had two negative PCRs, clearance, or symptom resolution. The specimen sequenced was PBMCs or T cells enriched from blood (not recorded which). This receptor was taken from a woman aged 45-59 years who had recovered from COVID-19. The chain recombines TRBV4-1 with TRBJ1-1; D not resolved. For the CDR3, the DNA is TGCGCCAGCAGCCAATTATACGGGTCGGCTTTCTTT. It specifies CASSQLYGSAFF.